These 9 T cell receptor beta chains originate from one sample sequenced in a study of T-cell memory formation after mild COVID-19. TCRdb re-derived calls from the 5' RACE reads in MiXCR, one entry per CDR3 protein. Of 430,000 or so distinct CDR3 sequences in the sample, around a quarter were seen once. The sequenced sample was PBMCs or a T cell subset sorted from them (not recorded which). The origin of the receptors is an adult woman who had mild COVID-19 (a few samples of this study predate the infection). Cell type and time point are not known.

Ten or more counts support this clonotype. Its ends do not fully match the called genes, so a read error is possible. The genes are TRBV5-1 and TRBJ1-2; D is unclear. The CDR3 runs to 13 residues. Germline CDR1 reads SGHRS; CDR2 reads YFSETQ. This CDR3 is CASSLDANYGYTF. The CDR3 region has the DNA TGTGCCAGCTCACTGGATGCTAACTATGGCTACACCTTC.

This rearrangement joins TRBV4-1 to TRBJ2-7, with TRBD1 matching 8 bases. CDR1 is MGHRA and CDR2 is YSYEKL in the germline V gene. This CDR3 is 17 amino acids long. After removal of 5 bases from V and 0 bases from J, the junction contained 12 bases not matched to a gene. The CDR3 nucleotides read TGCGCCAGCAGCGCAAGCGACAGGGGAAGGAGCTCCTACGAGCAGTACTTC. It yields the protein CASSASDRGRSSYEQYF.

V usage is TRBV28 and J usage is TRBJ2-7; weak D call: TRBD2 (6 bases). The CDR3 is 14 residues long. Trimming took 2 bases from V and 2 from J, leaving 10 bases between them. CDR1 and CDR2 from the germline V gene are MDHEN and SYDVKM. Here the CDR3 reads CASSLEGTPYEQYF. DNA for the CDR3: TGTGCCAGCAGTTTAGAGGGGACTCCCTACGAGCAGTACTTC.

The chain couples TRBV4-2 to TRBJ2-3; D is perhaps TRBD1 or TRBD2 (5 bases each). Trimming took 2 bases from V and 2 from J, leaving 11 bases between them. The CDR3 runs to 15 residues. Germline CDR1 reads LGHNA; CDR2 reads YNFKEQ. In DNA, the CDR3 is TGTGCCAGCAGCCAACCGGGACCAACCACAGATACGCAGTATTTT. Translating gives CASSQPGPTTDTQYF.

This clonotype appeared a few times. The V gene is TRBV7-3, the J gene TRBJ2-1; either TRBD1 or TRBD2 may fit D (6 bases each). V lost 5 bases, J lost 9 bases, and 17 bases lay in between. The CDR3 runs 14 residues. The germline gives CDR1 SGHTA, CDR2 FQGTGA. The CDR3 DNA sequence: TGTGCCAGCAGCCCTACATCGGGGGCTGGTGAGCAGTTCTTC. Translated, it gives CASSPTSGAGEQFF.

This chain connects TRBV24-1 to TRBJ2-1, with TRBD2 matching 9 bases. Germline CDR1 reads KGHDR; CDR2 reads SFDVKD. The J segment lost 5 bases and the V segment lost 10 bases, leaving 8 bases of the junction unmatched. CDR3 length equals 14 residues. The CDR3 coding sequence is TGTGCCACATCGGCGGGAGGGCCCAACAATGAGCAGTTCTTC. Its translation: CATSAGGPNNEQFF.

The J gene is TRBJ1-2, the V gene TRBV7-2; D might be TRBD1 (6 bases). CDR1 and CDR2 (germline): SGHTA, FQGNSA. This CDR3 contains 14 residues. V lost 2 bases and J 9 bases, leaving 16 bases between the germline ends. The CDR3 is CASSLTLSDRRYTF. CDR3 nucleotides: TGTGCCAGCAGCTTAACCCTCTCGGACAGACGCTACACCTTC. The full variable domain, rest sourced from reference TRBV7-2 and TRBJ1-2, is GAGVSQSPSNKVTEKGKDVELRCDPISGHTALYWYRQSLGQGLEFLIYFQGNSAPDKSGLPSDRFSAERTGGSVSTLTIQRTQQEDSAVYLCASSLTLSDRRYTFGSGTRLTVV.

This chain links TRBV4-2 with TRBJ1-4; perhaps TRBD1 as D (6 bases). The CDR3 has 15 residues. Germline V gives CDR1 LGHNA, CDR2 YNFKEQ. Deletions cut 6 bases from V and 8 bases from J, with 19 bases between. The CDR3 sequence is CASSPGGAGQEKLFF. Written as DNA, the CDR3 is TGTGCCAGCAGTCCGGGGGGCGCAGGTCAGGAAAAACTGTTTTTT.

This clonotype was counted between two and nine times. The CDR3 sequence: CASSLVISGTGEAFF. The CDR3 DNA reads as TGCGCCAGCAGCTTGGTTATATCTGGTACAGGTGAAGCTTTCTTT. The chain joins TRBV5-1 to TRBJ1-1; a possible D gene is TRBD1 (5 bases). V was shortened by 0 bases and J by 7 bases, with 16 bases between the two germline ends. In germline, CDR1 is SGHRS, CDR2 YFSETQ. This CDR3 comprises 15 residues.